Shown below are 25 T cell receptor beta chains from a single sample sequenced in a study of T-cell memory formation after mild COVID-19. TCRdb ran MiXCR on the 5' RACE reads and lists one entry per CDR3 protein. Of 70,000 to 100,000 distinct CDR3 sequences listed, roughly 15% are singletons. What was sequenced was PBMCs or a T cell subset sorted from them (not recorded which). These receptor sequences come from a man aged 18 to 35 who had mild COVID-19 (a few samples of this study predate the infection). Cell type and time point are not known.

The chain recombines TRBV27 with TRBJ2-3; 8 bases match TRBD2. The CDR3 covers 18 residues. Germline CDR1 MNHEY, CDR2 SMNVEV (reference sequence). J gave up 2 bases and V 5 bases, and 15 bases lay outside the gene matches. CDR3 sequence: CASSPTRTSRGITDTQYF. CDR3 sequence (DNA): TGTGCCAGCAGTCCGACGCGGACTAGCCGAGGGATCACAGATACGCAGTATTTT.

The CDR3 loop is CASSQDTGPIQYF. The CDR3 bases are TGTGCCAGCAGCCAAGATACTGGGCCCATTCAGTACTTC. The rearrangement joins TRBV4-2 to TRBJ2-4; no clear D gene. Germline lookup yields CDR1 LGHNA and CDR2 YNFKEQ. The CDR3 has 13 residues. The V and J ends lost 0 bases and 9 bases respectively, with 9 bases between them.

This clonotype counts as medium-sized (0.01 to 0.1%). The rearrangement joins TRBV4-3 to TRBJ2-4; tentatively, D is TRBD2 (7 bases). Germline loops: CDR1 LGHNA, CDR2 YSLEER. CDR3 length: 15 residues. Trimming removed 0 bases at V and 6 bases at J, with 12 bases between. CDR3 DNA: TGCGCCAGCAGCCAAGATTTCGGGGGGCCAAACATTCAGTACTTC. Its translation: CASSQDFGGPNIQYF.

The genes are TRBV28 and TRBJ2-5, with 8 positions matching TRBD2. Germline-derived CDR1 and CDR2 are MDHEN and SYDVKM. This CDR3 contains 14 residues. V dropped 8 bases and J dropped 5; count of bases not matched to a gene: 10. The CDR3 region is CASCPGGVLETQYF. CDR3 nucleotide sequence: TGTGCCAGCTGCCCGGGGGGGGTGTTGGAGACCCAGTACTTC. The full variable domain, rest sourced from reference TRBV28 and TRBJ2-5, is DVKVTQSSRYLVKRTGEKVFLECVQDMDHENMFWYRQDPGLGLRLIYFSYDVKMKEKGDIPEGYSVSREKKERFSLILESASTNQTSMYLCASCPGGVLETQYFGPGTRLLVL.

This clonotype was found a few times. The chain employs TRBV4-3 and TRBJ2-3; D gene ambiguous. The V end lost 4 bases, the J end lost 4 bases, and 15 bases lay between the germline ends. The CDR3 loop spans 15 amino acids. Germline CDR1 is LGHNA and CDR2 is YSLEER. The CDR3 nucleotides read TGCGCCAGCAGCCGAGGCCCTAATCAGCCAGATACGCAGTATTTT. As protein: CASSRGPNQPDTQYF.

The rearrangement uses TRBV2 and TRBJ2-3; TRBD2 aligns across 8 bases. This CDR3 is 16 amino acids long. Germline CDR1 and CDR2: SNHLY and FYNNEI. V dropped 3 bases and J dropped 5; count of bases not matched to a gene: 10. CDR3 bases: TGTGCCAGCAGTGAGGGTTTAGCGGGGACGAAAGATACGCAGTATTTT. The encoded protein is CASSEGLAGTKDTQYF.

This clonotype was picked up many times. The rearrangement uses TRBV7-9 and TRBJ2-7; D perhaps matches TRBD2 (6 bases). Trimming removed 6 bases at V and 4 bases at J, with 13 bases between. CDR1 SEHNR and CDR2 FQNEAQ come from the germline V gene (reference sequence). The CDR3 consists of 13 residues. Here the CDR3 reads CASSPASAYEQYF. CDR3 sequence (DNA): TGTGCCAGCAGTCCAGCTAGCGCATACGAGCAGTACTTC.

This clonotype appeared a few times. This rearrangement joins TRBV7-2 to TRBJ1-1; TRBD1 aligns across 9 bases. Germline trimming cut 6 bases from V and 3 bases from J; bases unmatched to any gene: 5. CDR1 SGHTA and CDR2 FQGNSA come from the germline V gene. This CDR3 is 14 amino acids long. The CDR3 region is CASRLTGGHTEAFF. The CDR3 DNA follows: TGTGCCAGCAGGTTAACAGGGGGCCACACTGAAGCTTTCTTT.

This clonotype was found many times. J is TRBJ1-2 and V is TRBV7-9, with D unresolved. CDR1 and CDR2 from the germline V gene are SEHNR and FQNEAQ (reference sequence). Trimming took 0 bases from V and 6 from J, leaving 11 bases between them. CDR3 size: 14 residues. In nucleotides, the CDR3 is TGTGCCAGCAGCTTAGCGCCCTTTTGGGATGGCTACACCTTC. This sequence encodes CASSLAPFWDGYTF.

The rearrangement links TRBV7-8 to TRBJ1-1, with D maybe TRBD1 (6 bases). CDR3 size: 15 residues. V lost 0 bases, J lost 6 bases, and 14 bases lay in between. Germline V gives CDR1 SGHVS, CDR2 FQNEAQ. This CDR3 reads CASSLAAGTPPEAFF. CDR3 sequence (DNA): TGTGCCAGCAGCTTAGCAGCCGGGACACCACCTGAAGCTTTCTTT.

The rearrangement links TRBV4-1 to TRBJ1-1; no clear D gene. This CDR3 is built from 15 residues. V was pared by 2 bases and J by 7 bases, with 17 bases between. The germline V gene has CDR1 MGHRA and CDR2 YSYEKL. CDR3 sequence reads: CASSQPRGEPDEAFF. The CDR3 DNA reads TGCGCCAGCAGCCAACCCAGAGGAGAGCCCGATGAAGCTTTCTTT.

This clonotype has only a few counts. This chain connects TRBV9 to TRBJ1-6; maybe TRBD1 (5 bases). Trimming took 3 bases from V and 14 from J, leaving 21 bases between them. CDR1 and CDR2 from the germline V gene are SGDLS and YYNGEE. The CDR3 has 15 amino acids. CDR3 DNA: TGTGCCAGCAGCGCTGGGGGACTGAGGGCCGGGGCCCTCCACTTT. It encodes CASSAGGLRAGALHF.

This clonotype occurred a few times. V is TRBV4-1 and J is TRBJ1-5, with 11 bases matching TRBD1. This CDR3 comprises 18 residues. CDR1 MGHRA and CDR2 YSYEKL come from the germline V gene. V was pared by 4 bases and J by 4 bases, with 12 bases of the junction left unmatched. Written as DNA, the CDR3 is TGCGCCAGCAGCCCCGAACTTGGACAGGGGGCGGTTAATCAGCCCCAGCATTTT. As protein: CASSPELGQGAVNQPQHF.

The chain combines TRBV4-2 with TRBJ1-2; D unclear. The CDR3 totals 15 residues. V lost 0 bases and J 1 base, leaving 9 bases between the germline ends. Germline CDR1 and CDR2: LGHNA and YNFKEQ. The CDR3 DNA sequence: TGTGCCAGCAGCCAAGAGAACAGTCTTAACTATGGCTACACCTTC. Its protein is CASSQENSLNYGYTF.

The V gene is TRBV4-2, the J gene TRBJ2-5; D is undetermined. The CDR3 loop spans 13 amino acids. CDR1 and CDR2 (germline): LGHNA, YNFKEQ. With 0 bases removed from V and 5 bases from J, the gap between germline ends came to 7 bases. In nucleotides, the CDR3 is TGTGCCAGCAGCCAAGATTCGGCCGAGACCCAGTACTTC. Translating it yields CASSQDSAETQYF.

In this sample, this clonotype turned up a few times. V is TRBV27 and J is TRBJ1-1; the D gene is possibly TRBD1 (5 bases). This CDR3 contains 15 residues. Germline V gene sequence: CDR1 MNHEY, CDR2 SMNVEV (reference sequence). V was pared by 0 bases and J by 5 bases, with 13 bases between. DNA for the CDR3: TGTGCCAGCAGTTTATCGGGTTCGGGGGGGACTGAAGCTTTCTTT. This encodes CASSLSGSGGTEAFF.

In regard to this clonotype: One end of the junction does not line up with germline, which may come from a read error. V usage is TRBV28 and J usage is TRBJ2-2; 7 nucleotides agree with TRBD1. This CDR3 has 16 amino acids. The germline CDR1 and CDR2 sequences are MDHEN and SYDVKM. CDR3 DNA sequence: TGTGCCTGCAGTCCGATGGGACAGACGAACACCGGGGAGCTGTTTTTT. This codes for CACSPMGQTNTGELFF.

Only a few counts were recorded for this clonotype. The rearrangement uses TRBV2 and TRBJ2-1; the match to TRBD1 covers 9 bases. Trimming cost V 3 bases and J 8 bases; bases outside gene matches: 8. This CDR3 is 15 amino acids long. CDR1 is SNHLY, CDR2 FYNNEI, per germline. The CDR3 region has the DNA TGTGCCAGCAGTGATCCGGGACAGGGTGGCCATGAGCAGTTCTTC. This encodes CASSDPGQGGHEQFF.

V usage is TRBV27 and J usage is TRBJ2-7, with D possibly TRBD2 on 6 matching bases. In germline, CDR1 is MNHEY, CDR2 SMNVEV (reference sequence). With 1 base removed from V and 0 bases from J, the gap between germline ends came to 7 bases. There are 14 residues in the CDR3. The DNA for the CDR3 is TGTGCCAGCAGTTTATTAGCGGACTCCTACGAGCAGTACGTC. Protein product: CASSLLADSYEQYV.

This sequence joins TRBV13 and TRBJ2-3; tentatively, D is TRBD2 (5 bases). This CDR3 region has 14 residues. Trimming shortened V by 6 bases and J by 6 bases, and 16 bases separated the two germline ends. Germline V gene lookup returns CDR1 PRHDT and CDR2 FYEKMQ (reference sequence). CDR3 protein: CASRRWGEGDTQYF. Written as DNA, the CDR3 is TGTGCCAGCAGACGATGGGGAGAAGGCGATACGCAGTATTTT. The whole variable domain, filled in from reference TRBV13 and TRBJ2-3, reads AAGVIQSPRHLIKEKRETATLKCYPIPRHDTVYWYQQGPGQDPQFLISFYEKMQSDKGSIPDRFSAQQFSDYHSELNMSSLELGDSALYFCASRRWGEGDTQYFGPGTRLTVL.

The CDR3 DNA follows: TGTGCCAGCAGTCCGCTCGGGGGGCCCTACAATGAGCAGTTCTTC. Amino acid sequence: CASSPLGGPYNEQFF. This chain uses TRBV6-2 or TRBV6-3 with TRBJ2-1; perhaps TRBD2 as D (7 bases). The germline V and J ends were trimmed by 5 bases and 2 bases, with 13 bases remaining between them. The CDR3 totals 15 residues. The germline CDR1 and CDR2 sequences are MNHEY and SVGEGT.

This clonotype was counted many times. The V gene is TRBV6-4, the J gene TRBJ2-3, with 11 bases fitting TRBD2. V shed 0 bases, J shed 4 bases, and the junction held 0 bases outside the gene matches. CDR3 length: 15 residues. Looked up from germline, CDR1 is MRHNA and CDR2 is SNTAGT. As DNA, the CDR3 is TGTGCCAGCAGTGACTCTAGCGGGGGGGCAGATACGCAGTATTTT. It encodes CASSDSSGGADTQYF.

The rearrangement uses TRBV19 and TRBJ1-5, with D perhaps TRBD1 (5 bases). The CDR3 is made up of 13 amino acids. Trimming cost V 8 bases and J 1 base, with 9 bases left between them. The germline gives CDR1 LNHDA, CDR2 SQIVND (reference sequence). CDR3 protein: CASLRQSNQPQHF. The DNA of the CDR3 is TGTGCCAGTTTGAGACAGAGCAATCAGCCCCAGCATTTT.

A few counts support this clonotype. This sequence joins TRBV7-9 and TRBJ1-2, with TRBD1 identical over 8 bases. In germline, CDR1 is SEHNR, CDR2 FQNEAQ (reference sequence). Trimming removed 5 bases from V and 7 bases from J; junction bases left unmatched: 6. This CDR3 comprises 13 residues. As DNA, the CDR3 is TGTGCCAGCAGCCCGGGACAGGTGGCTGGCTACACCTTC. It translates to CASSPGQVAGYTF.

This clonotype showed up many times. The chain recombines TRBV20-1 with TRBJ1-1; D is unresolved. From germline, CDR1 is DFQATT and CDR2 SNEGSKA (reference sequence). V was pared by 5 bases and J by 2 bases, with 6 bases between. This CDR3 has 11 residues. The CDR3 here is CSAGSNTEAFF. DNA of the CDR3: TGCAGTGCTGGAAGTAACACTGAAGCTTTCTTT.